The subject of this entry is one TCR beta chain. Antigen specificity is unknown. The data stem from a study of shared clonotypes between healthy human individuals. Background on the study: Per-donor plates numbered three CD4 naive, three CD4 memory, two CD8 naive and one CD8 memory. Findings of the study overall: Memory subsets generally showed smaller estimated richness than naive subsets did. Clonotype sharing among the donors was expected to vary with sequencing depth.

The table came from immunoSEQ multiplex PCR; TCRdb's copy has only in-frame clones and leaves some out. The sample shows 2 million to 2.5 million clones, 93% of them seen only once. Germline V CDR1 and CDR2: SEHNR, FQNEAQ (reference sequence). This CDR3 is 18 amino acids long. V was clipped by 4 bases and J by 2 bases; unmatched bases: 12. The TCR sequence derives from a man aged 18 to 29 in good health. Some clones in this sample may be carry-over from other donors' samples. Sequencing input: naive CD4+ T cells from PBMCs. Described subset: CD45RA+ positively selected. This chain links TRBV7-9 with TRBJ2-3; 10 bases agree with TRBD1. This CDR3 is CASSWPGQGMVDTDTQYF. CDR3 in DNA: TGTGCCAGCAGCTGGCCGGGACAGGGGATGGTAGACACAGATACGCAGTATTTT.